This is a list of T cell receptor beta chains from one sample in a study of CD8+ T cells in alopecia areata. Assay used: immunoSEQ multiplex PCR; TCRdb lists only in-frame clones, some missing. Among approximately 200,000 clones listed, around 60% were seen once. Sequences were derived from CD4+ T cells sorted from blood, sampled at week 4, from a patient treated with tofacitinib. These receptors were taken from a human donor with alopecia areata. Both conserved end residues are part of each CDR3. D genes are given only for firm matches. For some rows the clone size is stated as once, few or many, or as a class when expanded; others skip it.

CDR3 protein | CDR3 DNA | clone size | J gene | D gene | V gene
CSVGDRNQETQYF | TGCAGCGTTGGGGACAGGAACCAAGAGACCCAGTACTTC | . | TRBJ2-5 | TRBD1 | TRBV29-1
CATLRGTGLYYGYTF | TGTGCCACCCTCCGAGGGACAGGCCTATACTATGGCTACACCTTC | few | TRBJ1-2 | TRBD1 | TRBV28
CASMKGWDEKLFF | TGTGCCAGCATGAAGGGGTGGGATGAAAAACTGTTTTTT | few | TRBJ1-4 | . | TRBV28
CASSLVLSGNTDTQYF | TGTGCCAGCAGCTTAGTTTTATCGGGGAACACAGATACGCAGTATTTT | once | TRBJ2-3 | . | TRBV7-9
CASSQGTSHGNEQFF | TGTGCCAGCAGCCAGGGGACTAGCCATGGCAATGAGCAGTTCTTC | few | TRBJ2-1 | TRBD2 | TRBV7-2
CASSVAPGSNQPQHF | TGTGCCAGCAGCGTAGCCCCAGGAAGCAATCAGCCCCAGCATTTT | once | TRBJ1-5 | . | TRBV9
CATSRVLTAPLHF | TGTGCCACCAGCAGAGTTCTTACGGCTCCCTTGCACTTT | . | TRBJ1-6 | . | TRBV15
CASSYSRESYEQYF | TGTGCCAGCAGTTACTCCAGGGAAAGCTACGAGCAGTACTTC | . | TRBJ2-7 | . | TRBV6-5
CASSYSQYSGGETQYF | TGTGCCAGCAGTTACTCCCAATATAGCGGAGGAGAGACCCAGTACTTC | . | TRBJ2-5 | . | TRBV6-5
CASSRITGGYEQYF | TGCGCCAGCAGTCGAATCACAGGGGGCTACGAGCAGTACTTC | . | TRBJ2-7 | TRBD1 | TRBV5-1
CSVDRGGAEAFF | TGCAGCGTTGATCGGGGTGGGGCAGAAGCTTTCTTT | few | TRBJ1-1 | . | TRBV29-1
CASSLHRGQYEQYF | TGTGCCAGCAGCTTGCACAGGGGACAATACGAGCAGTACTTC | . | TRBJ2-7 | TRBD1 | TRBV7-6
CASSLVGGAFNEQFF | TGTGCCAGCAGCTTAGTCGGGGGGGCGTTCAATGAGCAGTTCTTC | . | TRBJ2-1 | TRBD2 | TRBV7-2
CASRAVQDEQFF | TGTGCCAGCAGGGCTGTCCAGGATGAGCAGTTCTTC | . | TRBJ2-1 | . | TRBV2
CSVEPAAAGPDTQYF | TGCAGCGTTGAACCAGCGGCCGCGGGCCCAGATACGCAGTATTTT | few | TRBJ2-3 | . | TRBV29-1
CSVKVNTEAFF | TGCAGCGTTAAGGTGAACACTGAAGCTTTCTTT | . | TRBJ1-1 | . | TRBV29-1
CSVATGGAYEQYF | TGCAGCGTTGCCACAGGGGGGGCCTACGAGCAGTACTTC | . | TRBJ2-7 | . | TRBV29-1
CASSQDPGNQETQYF | TGTGCCAGCAGCCAAGATCCCGGAAACCAAGAGACCCAGTACTTC | . | TRBJ2-5 | . | TRBV4-2
CAGGGSYEQYF | TGTGCCGGCGGGGGGTCCTACGAGCAGTACTTC | . | TRBJ2-7 | TRBD2 | TRBV30
CSVALAGVRYEQYF | TGCAGCGTTGCACTAGCGGGTGTTCGATACGAGCAGTACTTC | . | TRBJ2-7 | TRBD2 | TRBV29-1
CALRQASNTGELFF | TGTGCCCTTCGACAGGCGTCGAACACCGGGGAGCTGTTTTTT | . | TRBJ2-2 | . | TRBV30
CASSQGTGQETQYF | TGTGCCAGCAGCCAAGGGACAGGACAAGAGACCCAGTACTTC | . | TRBJ2-5 | TRBD1 | TRBV7-9
CAWSVTGSGELFF | TGTGCCTGGAGTGTGACGGGTAGCGGGGAGCTGTTTTTT | few | TRBJ2-2 | . | TRBV30
CSVEDQETQYF | TGCAGCGTTGAAGACCAAGAGACCCAGTACTTC | few | TRBJ2-5 | . | TRBV29-1
CASSLFRTVKETQYF | TGTGCCAGCAGCTTATTCCGGACGGTTAAAGAGACCCAGTACTTC | . | TRBJ2-5 | . | TRBV7-2
CASRQDGINSPLHF | TGTGCCAGCAGACAGGACGGAATTAATTCACCCCTCCACTTT | many | TRBJ1-6 | . | TRBV7-9